Each of the 5 T cell receptor beta chains below was sequenced from the same sample in a study of T cells in Graves' hyperthyroidism and ophthalmopathy. RNA transcripts provided the source from which TCR beta CDR3 regions were amplified. A set of HTBI primers served as the primers for a first-round RT-PCR of the TCR CDR3. TCRdb processed the multiplex PCR reads anew with MiXCR; each CDR3 protein has one entry. This sample carries about 740,000 distinct CDR3 sequences, less than 15% of them seen once, and the ten largest clones take roughly 10%. Sequencing was done on a sample of blood. These receptors all come from a woman between 18 and 29 years old with Graves' hyperthyroidism.

This clonotype was recorded many times. This chain uses TRBV4-1 with TRBJ2-3; 11 bases map to TRBD2. The length of the CDR3 is 15 residues. V trimming: 2 bases; J trimming: 4 bases; junction bases outside the gene matches: 2. From germline, CDR1 is MGHRA and CDR2 YSYEKL. The CDR3 coding sequence is TGCGCCAGCAGCCAACCTAGCGGGAGGCCAGATACGCAGTATTTT. Its protein is CASSQPSGRPDTQYF.

Concerning this clonotype: Its ends do not fully match the called genes, so a read error is possible. This sequence joins TRBV7-2 and TRBJ2-3, with a possible D match to TRBD2 (6 bases). CDR3 length: 18 residues. CDR1 and CDR2 from the germline V gene are SGHTA and FQGNSA. The CDR3: CASSLEFPREWNTGTQYF. The CDR3 DNA is TGTGCCAGCAGCCTAGAATTCCCCCGGGAGTGGAACACAGGTACGCAGTATTTT.

This clonotype was picked up a small number of times. The chain combines TRBV24-1 with TRBJ1-1; D is unclear. The length of the CDR3 is 15 residues. Germline CDR1 and CDR2: KGHDR and SFDVKD. V lost 0 bases and J lost 0, with 7 bases in between. CDR3 nucleotides: TGTGCCACCAGTGATTTGGAGGCCATGAACACTGAAGCTTTCTTT. Translating gives CATSDLEAMNTEAFF.

This clonotype was picked up many times. The chain couples TRBV3-1 to TRBJ1-1, with 7 bases aligning to TRBD1. The length of the CDR3 is 14 residues. V lost 3 bases, J lost 3 bases, and 4 bases stayed unmatched. CDR1 and CDR2 from the germline V gene are LGHDT and YNNKEL (reference sequence). The CDR3 loop is CASSQWQGDTEAFF. The CDR3 DNA reads as TGTGCCAGCAGCCAGTGGCAGGGGGACACTGAAGCTTTCTTT.

This clonotype was seen at least ten times. This chain uses TRBV7-9 with TRBJ1-4; 10 bases agree with TRBD1. Trimming cost V 4 bases and J 7 bases; bases outside gene matches: 3. CDR3 length: 14 amino acids. Germline V CDR1 and CDR2: SEHNR, FQNEAQ (reference sequence). CDR3: CASSSRDRGEKLFF. The CDR3 DNA sequence: TGTGCCAGCAGCTCCCGGGACAGGGGTGAAAAACTGTTTTTT.